Listed below are T cell receptor beta chains from one sample, sequenced in a study of T cells in Graves' hyperthyroidism and ophthalmopathy. MiXCR, run by TCRdb on the multiplex PCR reads, gives a single entry per CDR3 protein. The sample includes roughly 720,000 distinct CDR3 sequences, 17% seen only once; the top ten take around 15%. Material for sequencing was blood. These receptors came from a man aged 45 to 65 with Graves' hyperthyroidism. CDR3s include the opening cysteine and the closing phenylalanine or tryptophan. A D gene is named only where the DNA matches it firmly. Expanded clones are given a class, and other clones once, few, many or no size at all.

clone_size,v_call,d_call,j_call,cdr3_nt,cdr3_aa
NA,TRBV19,TRBD2,TRBJ2-2,TGTGCCAGTAGTATAGCCCGAGCGGGAAACACCGGGGAGCTGTTTTTT,CASSIARAGNTGELFF
many,TRBV10-3,TRBD1,TRBJ1-2,TGTGCCATCAGTGAGAGAGGGACAGGGGCATATGGCTACACCTTC,CAISERGTGAYGYTF
few,TRBV5-1,TRBD2,TRBJ2-5,TGCGCCAGCAGACAAACCGGGACTAGCGAGGGCTACTTC,CASRQTGTSEGYF
few,TRBV6-2/TRBV6-3,NA,TRBJ2-2,TGTGCCAGTCTACGCGGGGGCGGCAAAACCGGGGAGCTGTTTTTT,CASLRGGGKTGELFF
many,TRBV2,TRBD1,TRBJ2-5,TGTGCCAGCATCCTCTCCCGGACAGGACCTATAGAGACCCAGTACTTC,CASILSRTGPIETQYF
few,TRBV18,TRBD1,TRBJ2-1,TGTGCCAGCTCACCACCGGACAGGGCCAACAATGAGCAGTTCTTC,CASSPPDRANNEQFF
many,TRBV7-2,TRBD2,TRBJ2-4,TGTGCCAGCAGCTTTCTAGCGGGGGGTGGACGGGAAAACATTCAGTACTTC,CASSFLAGGGRENIQYF
many,TRBV7-2,TRBD1,TRBJ1-5,TGTGCCAGCAGCGTAGACAGGGATCAGCCCCAGCATTTT,CASSVDRDQPQHF
few,TRBV5-1,NA,TRBJ2-1,TGCGCCAGCAGCTTGGTCGGGGGCCGGAGAAACAATGAGCAGTTCTTC,CASSLVGGRRNNEQFF
few,TRBV28,NA,TRBJ1-2,TGTGCCAGCAATCCTAACAACAGGACAGGCTACACCTTC,CASNPNNRTGYTF
many,TRBV11-2,TRBD1,TRBJ2-5,TGTGCCAGCGAGACAGGGGGAGAGACCCAGTACTTC,CASETGGETQYF